The present T cell receptor (beta chain) was sequenced within a study of cytomegalovirus exposure and HLA in healthy donors. Whole-study findings and limits: On later analysis, the bulk of CMV-associated TCR beta chains appeared to be HLA-restricted.

13 Jbeta primers and 60 Vbeta primers were used for the PCR. Per the original data handling: Roughly 11 million of the roughly 80 million unique TCR beta chains counted in a later analysis were shared. TCRdb's copy holds only in-frame clones and misses some; the assay was immunoSEQ multiplex PCR. V and J calls and clone size are copied from that table; D and trimming were computed from the DNA. The sample yields about 190,000 clones, around 85% seen once. Regarding this clone: What it recognizes is unknown.

The CDR3 runs to 16 residues. Germline assignment: CDR1 MGHRA and CDR2 YSYEKL. Sequenced: PBMCs. The chain is built from TRBV4-1 and TRBJ2-5, with 8 nucleotides matching TRBD2. The J call may be wrong; the DNA end is better matched by TRBJ2-7. The receptor's source is a man in his forties in good health and CMV-seropositive. CDR3 nucleotide sequence: TGCGCCAGCAGCGTCCGGTCCGGGGGGGCAATCGACGAGCAGTACTTC. This gives the protein CASSVRSGGAIDEQYF.